These 29 T cell receptor beta chains were sequenced from one sample in a study of control samples from healthy donors and cancer patients. Sequenced by immunoSEQ multiplex PCR; TCRdb stores in-frame clones only, minus some. The profile shows around 80,000 clones, roughly 91% of them singletons. The sequencing sample was made of blood. The receptors were gathered from a man over 45 in good health.

This sequence joins TRBV6-2 or TRBV6-3 and TRBJ1-1; the D gene is possibly TRBD1 (5 bases). CDR1 is MNHEY and CDR2 is SVGEGT in the germline V gene. V was clipped by 6 bases and J by 12 bases, with 20 bases between them. CDR3 size: 13 residues. The CDR3 region has the DNA TGTGCCAGCAGCCCCCCTGGGGAGGGGATGACTTTCTTT. Translation gives CASSPPGEGMTFF.

This chain connects TRBV5-1 to TRBJ2-3, with 12 bases fitting TRBD2. Germline CDR1 and CDR2: SGHRS and YFSETQ. Trimming took 0 bases from V and 3 from J; bases not matched to a gene: 2. CDR3 size: 16 residues. The CDR3 sequence is CASSLALAGGTDTQYF. As DNA, the CDR3 is TGCGCCAGCAGCTTGGCTCTAGCGGGGGGGACAGATACGCAGTATTTT.

This chain joins TRBV11-2 and TRBJ1-2; TRBD1 aligns across 7 bases. V shed 5 bases and J 7 bases; nucleotides not matched to a gene: 7. This CDR3 spans 13 amino acids. Germline CDR1 is SGHAT and CDR2 is FQNNGV. The CDR3 is CASSRDSLSGYTF. The CDR3 DNA sequence: TGTGCCAGCAGCCGGGACAGCCTGAGTGGCTACACCTTC.

The rearrangement joins TRBV11-2 to TRBJ2-7, with D perhaps matching TRBD1 or TRBD2 (5 bases each). This CDR3 region has 15 residues. Germline CDR1 and CDR2: SGHAT and FQNNGV. V gave up 5 bases and J gave up 6 bases, with 20 bases separating them. The CDR3, as DNA: TGTGCCAGCAGCCCAGGGAGTCAGGTCGCCGCCGAGCAGTACTTC. Translating it yields CASSPGSQVAAEQYF.

V usage is TRBV27 and J usage is TRBJ1-6, with D unresolved. Germline V gene lookup returns CDR1 MNHEY and CDR2 SMNVEV (reference sequence). There are 15 residues in the CDR3. Trimming cost V 7 bases and J 0 bases, with 10 bases left between them. CDR3 in DNA: TGTGCCAGCATGTCCGGGCGCTCCTATAATTCACCCCTCCACTTT. It encodes CASMSGRSYNSPLHF.

V and J are TRBV19 and TRBJ2-2; TRBD1 agrees at 10 bases. This CDR3 comprises 16 residues. Germline CDR1 reads LNHDA; CDR2 reads SQIVND (reference sequence). V lost 6 bases, J lost 6 bases, and 10 bases stayed unmatched. The CDR3 sequence is CASRRRGGTGAGELFF. The CDR3 region has the DNA TGTGCCAGTAGACGTCGTGGCGGGACAGGGGCCGGGGAGCTGTTTTTT. The full variable domain, in which reference TRBV19 and TRBJ2-2 provide the parts outside the CDR3, is DGGITQSPKYLFRKEGQNVTLSCEQNLNHDAMYWYRQDPGQGLRLIYYSQIVNDFQKGDIAEGYSVSREKKESFPLTVTSAQKNPTAFYLCASRRRGGTGAGELFFGEGSRLTVL.

The CDR3 loop is CASSHRDEQYF. DNA of the CDR3: TGTGCCAGCAGCCACAGGGATGAGCAGTACTTC. V usage is TRBV12-3 or TRBV12-4 and J usage is TRBJ2-7; D might be TRBD1 (6 bases). Trimming shortened V by 6 bases and J by 7 bases, and 10 bases separated the two germline ends. The CDR3 length is 11 residues.

This chain uses TRBV24-1 with TRBJ2-2; 11 bases fit TRBD2. Germline CDR1 KGHDR, CDR2 SFDVKD. This CDR3 contains 16 residues. Trimming at V came to 1 base and at J to 5 bases, leaving 2 bases not matched to a gene. The CDR3 sequence: CATSDFTSGGTGELFF. The CDR3 nucleotides read TGTGCCACCAGTGATTTTACTAGCGGGGGAACCGGGGAGCTGTTTTTT.

This chain links TRBV5-6 with TRBJ1-3, with D maybe TRBD1 (5 bases). The germline gives CDR1 SGHDT, CDR2 YYEEEE. V shed 4 bases and J shed 0 bases, with 14 bases lying between them. This CDR3 spans 16 amino acids. This CDR3 reads CASSDPDSFSGNTIYF. The CDR3 DNA is TGTGCCAGCAGCGACCCCGACAGTTTCTCTGGAAACACCATATATTTT. Full variable domain (outside the CDR3, taken from reference TRBV5-6 and TRBJ1-3): DAGVTQSPTHLIKTRGQQVTLRCSPKSGHDTVSWYQQALGQGPQFIFQYYEEEERQRGNFPDRFSGHQFPNYSSELNVNALLLGDSALYLCASSDPDSFSGNTIYFGEGSWLTVV.

The rearrangement uses TRBV7-6 and TRBJ2-3, with 16 bases identical to TRBD2. Trimming at V came to 8 bases and at J to 5 bases, leaving 10 bases not matched to a gene. The CDR3 contains 17 residues. CDR1 is SGHVS, CDR2 FNYEAQ, per germline. The chain's CDR3 is CASGPGLAGGRLDTQYF. CDR3 DNA: TGTGCCAGCGGTCCGGGACTAGCGGGGGGGCGTTTAGATACGCAGTATTTT.

The chain is built from TRBV10-3 and TRBJ1-3; 7 nucleotides align to TRBD1. Germline V gives CDR1 ENHRY, CDR2 SYGVKD. This CDR3 spans 15 amino acids. The ends lost 8 bases at V and 5 bases at J; junction bases unmatched: 12. CDR3 nucleotide sequence: TGTGCCATCGGCGATGGACAGGAGAGTAGAAACACCATATATTTT. Translation: CAIGDGQESRNTIYF.

This chain connects TRBV6-5 to TRBJ2-1, with a possible D match to TRBD2 (5 bases). Trimming shortened V by 9 bases and J by 10 bases, and 16 bases separated the two germline ends. CDR3 length: 12 amino acids. Per the germline V gene, CDR1 is MNHEY and CDR2 is SVGAGI. The CDR3 nucleotides read TGTGCCAGTAAAACCCGACTACGAGAGCAGTTCTTC. Its protein product is CASKTRLREQFF.

The rearrangement uses TRBV10-2 and TRBJ2-5; TRBD1 matches at 8 bases. Germline V lookup: CDR1 WSHSY, CDR2 SAAADI. The CDR3 runs 14 residues. With V trimmed by 6 bases and J by 5 bases, 8 bases remained unmatched. DNA for the CDR3: TGCGCCAGCAGATACGGACAGGGCGAGGAGACCCAGTACTTC. Its translation is CASRYGQGEETQYF.

This chain connects TRBV30 to TRBJ1-2; 8 bases are a match to TRBD1. Germline V gene lookup returns CDR1 GTSNPN and CDR2 SVGIG (reference sequence). J gave up 2 bases and V 0 bases, and 11 bases lay outside the gene matches. The CDR3 is 17 residues long. The CDR3 spells CAWSVLMLRGQNYGYTF. The CDR3, as DNA: TGTGCCTGGAGTGTGTTAATGCTCAGGGGGCAGAACTATGGCTACACCTTC. Using reference TRBV30 and TRBJ1-2 for the parts outside the CDR3, the full variable domain is SQTIHQWPATLVQPVGSPLSLECTVEGTSNPNLYWYRQAAGRGLQLLFYSVGIGQISSEVPQNLSASRPQDRQFILSSKKLLLSDSGFYLCAWSVLMLRGQNYGYTFGSGTRLTVV.

This chain uses TRBV6-5 with TRBJ1-1; D might be TRBD1 (6 bases). V lost 5 bases and J lost 1, with 8 bases in between. The CDR3 totals 13 residues. Germline V gene lookup returns CDR1 MNHEY and CDR2 SVGAGI. The CDR3 bases are TGTGCCAGCAGTCGGACAGAGAACACTGAAGCTTTCTTT. Protein sequence: CASSRTENTEAFF.

This chain links TRBV30 with TRBJ2-5; 14 positions match TRBD2. Germline trimming cut 1 base from V and 5 bases from J; bases unmatched to any gene: 3. Germline CDR1 reads GTSNPN; CDR2 reads SVGIG (reference sequence). The length of the CDR3 is 15 residues. The CDR3 DNA follows: TGTGCCTGGAGTGGGACTAGCGGGGGGCGGGAGACCCAGTACTTC. This translates into CAWSGTSGGRETQYF.

The chain has TRBV6-6 and TRBJ1-5; D is unclear. The germline gives CDR1 MNHNY, CDR2 SVGAGI (reference sequence). Trimming took 7 bases from V and 7 from J, leaving 14 bases between them. The CDR3 runs to 13 residues. CDR3 sequence reads: CASTIRGGQPQHF. The CDR3, as DNA: TGTGCCAGCACCATACGTGGAGGCCAGCCCCAGCATTTT.

The chain carries TRBV7-8 and TRBJ1-1; D is unresolved. The germline V gene has CDR1 SGHVS and CDR2 FQNEAQ. V shed 0 bases and J shed 5 bases, with 10 bases lying between them. The CDR3 spans 14 residues. The CDR3 nucleotides read TGTGCCAGCAGCTTAGCGGGGAAGAGGACTGAAGCTTTCTTT. Protein sequence: CASSLAGKRTEAFF.

The rearrangement links TRBV11-2 to TRBJ1-1; D unresolved. Germline CDR1 SGHAT, CDR2 FQNNGV. The CDR3 sequence is 12 residues long. Trimming removed 5 bases at V and 6 bases at J, with 10 bases between. CDR3 in DNA: TGTGCCAGCAGCACGACCGTTTCTGAAGCTTTCTTT. This sequence encodes CASSTTVSEAFF.

The CDR3, as DNA: TGTGCCAGCAGCGTAGGAACCACAAGGACTGGAAACACCATATATTTT. This translates into CASSVGTTRTGNTIYF. This chain connects TRBV9 to TRBJ1-3, with no clear D. V gave up 0 bases and J gave up 2 bases, with 12 bases separating them. Germline values: CDR1 SGDLS, CDR2 YYNGEE. The CDR3 spans 16 residues.

The V gene is TRBV7-2, the J gene TRBJ1-5; 8 positions match TRBD1. CDR1 and CDR2 from the germline V gene are SGHTA and FQGNSA. Germline trimming cut 0 bases from V and 7 bases from J; bases unmatched to any gene: 8. The CDR3 has 16 residues. The CDR3 nucleotides are TGTGCCAGCAGCTTAGCGCTCTCAGGGGGCGCCCAGCCCCAGCATTTT. Translated: CASSLALSGGAQPQHF.

This chain uses TRBV7-9 with TRBJ2-3, with 7 bases aligning to TRBD1. Germline loops: CDR1 SEHNR, CDR2 FQNEAQ (reference sequence). The trim removed 5 bases at V and 11 bases at J, leaving 10 bases unmatched. This CDR3 is 13 amino acids long. CDR3 loop: CASSPLLGTEQYF. CDR3 coding DNA: TGTGCCAGCAGCCCCTTACTTGGGACAGAGCAGTATTTT.

J is TRBJ2-5 and V is TRBV11-3; 15 bases align to TRBD2. Germline CDR1 is SGHNT and CDR2 is YENEEA. The CDR3 loop spans 15 amino acids. V was clipped by 5 bases and J by 5 bases; unmatched bases: 3. The CDR3 loop reads CASSPGTSGGETQYF. Here the CDR3 DNA reads TGTGCCAGCAGCCCCGGGACTAGCGGGGGGGAGACCCAGTACTTC. The full variable domain, in which reference TRBV11-3 and TRBJ2-5 provide the parts outside the CDR3, is EAGVVQSPRYKIIEKKQPVAFWCNPISGHNTLYWYLQNLGQGPELLIRYENEEAVDDSQLPKDRFSAERLKGVDSTLKIQPAELGDSAVYLCASSPGTSGGETQYFGPGTRLLVL.

V is TRBV27 and J is TRBJ2-2; D may be TRBD1 (6 bases). This CDR3 contains 15 residues. V dropped 6 bases and J dropped 1 base, with 12 bases sitting between them. Germline V CDR1 and CDR2: MNHEY, SMNVEV (reference sequence). The CDR3 DNA reads TGTGCCAGCAGACAGACAGGACAGAACACCGGGGAGCTGTTTTTT. It translates to CASRQTGQNTGELFF.

The chain is built from TRBV6-5 and TRBJ1-2; TRBD1 matches 7 bases. The trim removed 5 bases at V and 3 bases at J, leaving 6 bases unmatched. Looked up from germline, CDR1 is MNHEY and CDR2 is SVGAGI. CDR3 size: 14 residues. The CDR3 region has the DNA TGTGCCAGCAGTAGGGGGCTCGAGGACTATGGCTACACCTTC. Translating gives CASSRGLEDYGYTF.

This sequence joins TRBV5-1 and TRBJ1-1, with TRBD1 matching 9 bases. Germline V gene data show CDR1 as SGHRS and CDR2 as YFSETQ. Trimming removed 4 bases from V and 5 bases from J; junction bases left unmatched: 3. This CDR3 region has 13 residues. CDR3 in amino acids: CASSMTGGTEAFF. The CDR3 nucleotides read TGCGCCAGCAGCATGACAGGGGGGACTGAAGCTTTCTTT.

A single count supports this clone. The chain's CDR3 is CASSVQENTRAFF. Written as DNA, the CDR3 is TGTGCCAGCAGCGTACAGGAAAATACACGGGCTTTCTTT. The gene calls are TRBV9 and TRBJ1-1; D gene unclear. This CDR3 contains 13 residues. V lost 1 base to trimming and J lost 11 bases, with 15 bases between them. Looked up from germline, CDR1 is SGDLS and CDR2 is YYNGEE.

The rearrangement uses TRBV7-8 and TRBJ1-5; perhaps TRBD1 as D (5 bases). The germline CDR1 and CDR2 sequences are SGHVS and FQNEAQ. This CDR3 contains 16 residues. Trimming cost V 5 bases and J 0 bases, with 14 bases left between them. Written as DNA, the CDR3 is TGTGCCAGCAGCCCTGGGGGGGAGTATAGCAATCAGCCCCAGCATTTT. It codes for CASSPGGEYSNQPQHF.

This clone was seen ten or more times. V and J are TRBV21-1 and TRBJ1-1; the table's D gene call, TRBD1, was not cross checked with the DNA. TRBV21-1 is flagged as a pseudogene. This CDR3 contains 14 residues. CDR3 DNA: TGTGCCAGCAGTCACAGAACAATGAACACTGAAGCTTTCTTT. As protein: CASSHRTMNTEAFF.